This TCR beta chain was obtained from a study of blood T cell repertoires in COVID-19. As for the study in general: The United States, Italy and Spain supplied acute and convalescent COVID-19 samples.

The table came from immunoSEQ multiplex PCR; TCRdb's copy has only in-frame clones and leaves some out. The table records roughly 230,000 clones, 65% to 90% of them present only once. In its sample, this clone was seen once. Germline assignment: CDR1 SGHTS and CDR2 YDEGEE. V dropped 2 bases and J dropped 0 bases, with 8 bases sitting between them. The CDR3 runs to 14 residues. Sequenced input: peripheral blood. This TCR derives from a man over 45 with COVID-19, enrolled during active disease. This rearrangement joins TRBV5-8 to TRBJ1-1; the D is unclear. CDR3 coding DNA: TGTGCCAGCAGCTTTGGCAGAATGAACACTGAAGCTTTCTTT. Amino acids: CASSFGRMNTEAFF.